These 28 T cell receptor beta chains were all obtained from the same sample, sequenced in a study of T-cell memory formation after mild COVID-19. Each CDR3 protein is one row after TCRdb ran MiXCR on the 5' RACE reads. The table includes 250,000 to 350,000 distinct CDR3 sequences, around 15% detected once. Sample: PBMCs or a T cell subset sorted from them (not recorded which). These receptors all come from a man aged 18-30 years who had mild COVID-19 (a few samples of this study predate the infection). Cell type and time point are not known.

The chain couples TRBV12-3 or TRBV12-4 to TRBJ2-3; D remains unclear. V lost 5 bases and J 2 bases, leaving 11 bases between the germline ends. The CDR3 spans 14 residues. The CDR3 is CASSPRVTTDTQYF. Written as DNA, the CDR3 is TGTGCCAGCAGTCCGAGAGTTACCACAGATACGCAGTATTTT.

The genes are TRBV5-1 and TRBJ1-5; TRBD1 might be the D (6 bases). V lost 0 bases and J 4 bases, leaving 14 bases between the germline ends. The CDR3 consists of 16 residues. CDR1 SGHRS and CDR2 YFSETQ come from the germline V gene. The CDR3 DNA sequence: TGCGCCAGCAGCTTGGGTACGGGGGCGTTGAATCAGCCCCAGCATTTT. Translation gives CASSLGTGALNQPQHF.

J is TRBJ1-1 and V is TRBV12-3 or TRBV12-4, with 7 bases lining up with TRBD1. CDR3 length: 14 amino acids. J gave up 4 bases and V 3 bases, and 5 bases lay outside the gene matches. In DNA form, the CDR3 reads TGTGCCAGCAGTTTCGGGGACAGAACCACTGAAGCTTTCTTT. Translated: CASSFGDRTTEAFF.

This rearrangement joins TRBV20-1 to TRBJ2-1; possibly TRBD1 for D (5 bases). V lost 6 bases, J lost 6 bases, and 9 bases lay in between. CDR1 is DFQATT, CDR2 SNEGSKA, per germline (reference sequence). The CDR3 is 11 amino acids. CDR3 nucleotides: TGCAGTGCGCCCAGGGTCAATGAGCAGTTCTTC. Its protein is CSAPRVNEQFF.

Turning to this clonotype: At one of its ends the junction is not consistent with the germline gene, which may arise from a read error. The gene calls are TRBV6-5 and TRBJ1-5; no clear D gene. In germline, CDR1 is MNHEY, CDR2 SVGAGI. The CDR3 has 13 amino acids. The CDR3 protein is CASRRDSNHPQHF. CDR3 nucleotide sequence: TGTGCCAGCAGGAGGGATAGCAATCATCCCCAGCATTTT.

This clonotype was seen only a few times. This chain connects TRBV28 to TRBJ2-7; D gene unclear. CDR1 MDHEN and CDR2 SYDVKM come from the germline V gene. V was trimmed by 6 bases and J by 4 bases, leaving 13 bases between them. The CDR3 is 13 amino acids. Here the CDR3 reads CASSPDPHYEQYV. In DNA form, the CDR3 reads TGTGCCAGCAGCCCGGACCCCCATTACGAGCAGTACGTC.

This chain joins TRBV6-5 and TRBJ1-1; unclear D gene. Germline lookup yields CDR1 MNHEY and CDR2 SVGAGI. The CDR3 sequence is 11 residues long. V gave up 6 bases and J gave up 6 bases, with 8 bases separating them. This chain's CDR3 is CASRALAEAFF. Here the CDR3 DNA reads TGTGCCAGCAGGGCTTTGGCTGAAGCTTTCTTT.

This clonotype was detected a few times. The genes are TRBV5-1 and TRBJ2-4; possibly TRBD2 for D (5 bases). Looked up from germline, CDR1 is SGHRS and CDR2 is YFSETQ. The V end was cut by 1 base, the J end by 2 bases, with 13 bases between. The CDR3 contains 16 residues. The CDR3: CASSLLSGGSKNIQYF. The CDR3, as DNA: TGCGCCAGCAGCTTGCTTTCAGGAGGATCCAAAAACATTCAGTACTTC.

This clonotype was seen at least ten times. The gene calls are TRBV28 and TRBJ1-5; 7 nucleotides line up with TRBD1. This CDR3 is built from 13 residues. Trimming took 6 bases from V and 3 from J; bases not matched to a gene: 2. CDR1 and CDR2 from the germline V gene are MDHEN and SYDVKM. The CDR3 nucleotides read TGTGCCAGCAGACAGGGGAACAATCAGCCCCAGCATTTT. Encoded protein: CASRQGNNQPQHF. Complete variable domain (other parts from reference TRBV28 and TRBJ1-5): DVKVTQSSRYLVKRTGEKVFLECVQDMDHENMFWYRQDPGLGLRLIYFSYDVKMKEKGDIPEGYSVSREKKERFSLILESASTNQTSMYLCASRQGNNQPQHFGDGTRLSIL.

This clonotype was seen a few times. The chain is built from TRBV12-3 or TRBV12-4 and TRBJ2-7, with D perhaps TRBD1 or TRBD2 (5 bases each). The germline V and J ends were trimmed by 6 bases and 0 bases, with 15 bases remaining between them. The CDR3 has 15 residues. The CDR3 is CASRDQVGGSYEQYF. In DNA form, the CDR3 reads TGTGCCAGCAGGGACCAGGTTGGGGGCTCCTACGAGCAGTACTTC.

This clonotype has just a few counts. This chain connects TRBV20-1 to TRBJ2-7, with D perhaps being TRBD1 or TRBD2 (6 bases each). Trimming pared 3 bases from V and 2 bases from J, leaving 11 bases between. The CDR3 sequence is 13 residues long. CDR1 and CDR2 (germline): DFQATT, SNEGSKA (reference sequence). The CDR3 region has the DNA TGCAGTGCTAGCGGGGGCTCCCCCTACGAGCAGTACTTC. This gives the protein CSASGGSPYEQYF.

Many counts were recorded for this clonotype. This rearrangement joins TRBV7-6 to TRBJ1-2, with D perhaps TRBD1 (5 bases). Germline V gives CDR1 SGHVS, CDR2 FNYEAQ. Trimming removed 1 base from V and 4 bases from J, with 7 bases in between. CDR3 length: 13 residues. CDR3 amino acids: CASSLGGSYGYTF. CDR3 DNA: TGTGCCAGCAGCTTAGGGGGGAGCTATGGCTACACCTTC.

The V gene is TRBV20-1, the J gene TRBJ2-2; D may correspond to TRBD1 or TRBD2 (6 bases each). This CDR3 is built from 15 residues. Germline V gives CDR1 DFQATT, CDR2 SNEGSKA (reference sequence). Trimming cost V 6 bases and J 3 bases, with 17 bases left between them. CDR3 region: CSAYPGEGDTGELFF. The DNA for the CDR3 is TGCAGTGCGTATCCGGGAGAGGGGGACACCGGGGAGCTGTTTTTT.

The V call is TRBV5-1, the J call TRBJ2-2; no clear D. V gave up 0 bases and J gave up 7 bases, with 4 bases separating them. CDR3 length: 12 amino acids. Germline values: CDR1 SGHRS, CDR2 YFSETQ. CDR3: CASSLEDGELFF. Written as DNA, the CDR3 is TGCGCCAGCAGCTTGGAGGACGGGGAGCTGTTTTTT.

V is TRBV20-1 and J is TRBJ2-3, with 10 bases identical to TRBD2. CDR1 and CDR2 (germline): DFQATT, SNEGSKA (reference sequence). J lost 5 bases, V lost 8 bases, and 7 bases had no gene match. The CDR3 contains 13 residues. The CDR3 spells CSTKRGGIDTQYF. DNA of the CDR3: TGCAGTACCAAGCGGGGGGGAATAGATACGCAGTATTTT.

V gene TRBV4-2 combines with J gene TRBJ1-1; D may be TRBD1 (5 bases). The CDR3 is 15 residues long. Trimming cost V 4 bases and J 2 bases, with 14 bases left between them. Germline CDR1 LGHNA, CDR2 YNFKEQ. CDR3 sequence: CASSPSDRLNTEAFF. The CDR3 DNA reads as TGTGCCAGCAGCCCCAGCGACAGATTAAACACTGAAGCTTTCTTT.

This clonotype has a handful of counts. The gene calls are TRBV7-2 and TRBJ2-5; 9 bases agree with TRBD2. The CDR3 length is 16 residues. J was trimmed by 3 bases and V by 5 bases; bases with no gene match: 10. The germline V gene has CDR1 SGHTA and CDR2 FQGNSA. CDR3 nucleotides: TGTGCCAGCAGCCCTATCTGGATAGCGGGGGAAGAGACCCAGTACTTC. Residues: CASSPIWIAGEETQYF.

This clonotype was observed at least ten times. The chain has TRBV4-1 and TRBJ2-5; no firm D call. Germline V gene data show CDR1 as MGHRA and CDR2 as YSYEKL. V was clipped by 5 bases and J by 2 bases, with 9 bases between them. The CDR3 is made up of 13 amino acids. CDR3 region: CASSVIEQETQYF. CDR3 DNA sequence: TGCGCCAGCAGCGTTATCGAGCAAGAGACCCAGTACTTC.

CDR3 nucleotide sequence: TGTGCCAGCAGCTTCCAGCGGGGGGGCGGGGAGACCCAGTACTTC. This encodes CASSFQRGGGETQYF. The chain couples TRBV7-2 to TRBJ2-5, with TRBD2 matching 10 bases. Trimming removed 3 bases from V and 5 bases from J; junction bases left unmatched: 6. The CDR3 has 15 amino acids. From germline, CDR1 is SGHTA and CDR2 FQGNSA. Drawing the rest from reference TRBV7-2 and TRBJ2-5, the complete variable domain is GAGVSQSPSNKVTEKGKDVELRCDPISGHTALYWYRQSLGQGLEFLIYFQGNSAPDKSGLPSDRFSAERTGGSVSTLTIQRTQQEDSAVYLCASSFQRGGGETQYFGPGTRLLVL.

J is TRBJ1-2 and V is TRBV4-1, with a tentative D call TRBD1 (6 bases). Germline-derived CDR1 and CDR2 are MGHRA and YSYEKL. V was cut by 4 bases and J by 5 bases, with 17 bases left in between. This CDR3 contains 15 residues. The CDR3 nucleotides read TGCGCCAGCAGCCCTCACAGGGAGTTGGTGTATGGCTACACCTTC. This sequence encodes CASSPHRELVYGYTF.

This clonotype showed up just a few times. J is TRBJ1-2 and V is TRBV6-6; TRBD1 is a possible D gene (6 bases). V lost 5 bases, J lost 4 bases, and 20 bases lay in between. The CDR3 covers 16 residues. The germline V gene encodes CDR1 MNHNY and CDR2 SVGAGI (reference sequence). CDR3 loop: CASSPNRAGASYGYTF. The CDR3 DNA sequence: TGTGCCAGCAGTCCCAATCGGGCAGGGGCCTCCTATGGCTACACCTTC.

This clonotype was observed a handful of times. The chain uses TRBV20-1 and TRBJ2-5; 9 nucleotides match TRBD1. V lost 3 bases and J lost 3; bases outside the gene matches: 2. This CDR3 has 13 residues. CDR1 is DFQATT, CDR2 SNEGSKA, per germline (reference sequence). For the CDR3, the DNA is TGCAGTGCTAGGGGGACAGGGAAAGAGACCCAGTACTTC. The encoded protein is CSARGTGKETQYF.

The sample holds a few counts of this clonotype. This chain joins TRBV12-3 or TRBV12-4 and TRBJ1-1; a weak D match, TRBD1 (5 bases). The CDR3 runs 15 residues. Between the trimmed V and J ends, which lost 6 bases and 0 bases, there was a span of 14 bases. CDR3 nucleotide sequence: TGTGCCAGCAGAGGGACCCGCAGGGTGAACACTGAAGCTTTCTTT. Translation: CASRGTRRVNTEAFF.

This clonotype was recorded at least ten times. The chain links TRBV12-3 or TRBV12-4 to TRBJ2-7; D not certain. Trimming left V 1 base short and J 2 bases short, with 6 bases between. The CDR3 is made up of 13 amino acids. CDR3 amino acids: CASSLGAAYEQYF. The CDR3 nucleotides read TGTGCCAGCAGTTTAGGCGCAGCCTACGAGCAGTACTTC.

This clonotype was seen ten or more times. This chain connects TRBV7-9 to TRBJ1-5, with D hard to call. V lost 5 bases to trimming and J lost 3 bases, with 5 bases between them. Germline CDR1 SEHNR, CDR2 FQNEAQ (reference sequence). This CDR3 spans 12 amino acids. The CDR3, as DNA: TGTGCCAGCAGCGCCACCAATCAGCCCCAGCATTTT. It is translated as CASSATNQPQHF. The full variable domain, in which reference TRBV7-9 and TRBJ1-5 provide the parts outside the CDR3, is DTGVSQNPRHKITKRGQNVTFRCDPISEHNRLYWYRQTLGQGPEFLTYFQNEAQLEKSRLLSDRFSAERPKGSFSTLEIQRTEQGDSAMYLCASSATNQPQHFGDGTRLSIL.

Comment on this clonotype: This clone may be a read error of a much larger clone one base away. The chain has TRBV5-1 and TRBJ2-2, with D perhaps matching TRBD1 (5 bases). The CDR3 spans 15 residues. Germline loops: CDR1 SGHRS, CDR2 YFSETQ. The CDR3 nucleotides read TGCGACAGCAGCTTGAACAGGCCGAACACCGGGGAGCTGTTTTTT. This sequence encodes CDSSLNRPNTGELFF.

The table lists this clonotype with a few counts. CDR3 DNA: TGTGCCAGCAGCGCTGGGGGACTAACCTACAATGAGCAGTTCTTC. Protein: CASSAGGLTYNEQFF. This chain links TRBV11-3 with TRBJ2-1, with 7 bases identical to TRBD2. V shed 5 bases and J 2 bases; nucleotides not matched to a gene: 6. CDR3 size: 15 residues. Germline values: CDR1 SGHNT, CDR2 YENEEA.

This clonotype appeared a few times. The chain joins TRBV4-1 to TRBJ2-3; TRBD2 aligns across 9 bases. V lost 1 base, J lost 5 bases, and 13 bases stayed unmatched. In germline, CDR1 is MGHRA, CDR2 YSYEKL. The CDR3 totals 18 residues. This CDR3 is CASSQGSYGQRGEDTQYF. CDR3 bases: TGCGCCAGCAGCCAAGGTTCCTACGGGCAGCGGGGGGAAGATACGCAGTATTTT.